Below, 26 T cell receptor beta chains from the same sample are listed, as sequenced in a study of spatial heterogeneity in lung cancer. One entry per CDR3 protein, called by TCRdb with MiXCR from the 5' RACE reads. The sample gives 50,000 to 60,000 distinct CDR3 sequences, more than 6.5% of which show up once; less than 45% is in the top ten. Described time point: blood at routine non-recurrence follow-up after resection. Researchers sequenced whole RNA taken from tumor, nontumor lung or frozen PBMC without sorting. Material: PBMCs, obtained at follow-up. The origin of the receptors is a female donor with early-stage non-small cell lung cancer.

This chain's CDR3 is CASSILVGGSYNEQFF. CDR3 sequence (DNA): TGTGCCAGCAGTATTCTGGTGGGGGGCTCCTACAATGAGCAGTTCTTC. This chain uses TRBV28 with TRBJ2-1, with D perhaps TRBD2 (6 bases). The CDR3 spans 16 residues. Germline assignment: CDR1 MDHEN and CDR2 SYDVKM. The V gene lost 5 bases and the J gene lost 0 bases, with 14 bases spanning the gap.

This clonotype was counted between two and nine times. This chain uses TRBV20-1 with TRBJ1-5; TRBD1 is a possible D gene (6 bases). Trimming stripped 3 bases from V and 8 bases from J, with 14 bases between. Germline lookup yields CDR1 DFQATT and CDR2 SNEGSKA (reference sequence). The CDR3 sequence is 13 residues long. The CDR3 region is CSASRNPGEPQHF. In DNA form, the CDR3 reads TGCAGTGCTAGTAGGAACCCAGGGGAGCCCCAGCATTTT.

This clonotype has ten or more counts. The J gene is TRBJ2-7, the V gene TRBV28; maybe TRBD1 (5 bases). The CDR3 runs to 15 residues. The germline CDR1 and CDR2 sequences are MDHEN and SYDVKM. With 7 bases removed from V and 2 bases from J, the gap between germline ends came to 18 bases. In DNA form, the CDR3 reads TGTGCCAGCACCTCGGAAGGGGCTATTCCCTACGAGCAGTACTTC. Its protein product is CASTSEGAIPYEQYF.

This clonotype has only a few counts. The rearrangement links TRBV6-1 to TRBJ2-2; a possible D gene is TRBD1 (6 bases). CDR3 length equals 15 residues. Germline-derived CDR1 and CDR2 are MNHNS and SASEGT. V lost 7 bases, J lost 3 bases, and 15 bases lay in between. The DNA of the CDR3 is TGTGCCAGCAAACCCAGGGGATTGGACACCGGGGAGCTGTTTTTT. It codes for CASKPRGLDTGELFF.

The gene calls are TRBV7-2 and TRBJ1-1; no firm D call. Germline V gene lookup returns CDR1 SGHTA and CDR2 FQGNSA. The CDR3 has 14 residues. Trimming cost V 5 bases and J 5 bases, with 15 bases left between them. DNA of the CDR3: TGTGCCAGCAGCCCCCTTTCCTCGTGGACTGAAGCTTTCTTT. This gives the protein CASSPLSSWTEAFF.

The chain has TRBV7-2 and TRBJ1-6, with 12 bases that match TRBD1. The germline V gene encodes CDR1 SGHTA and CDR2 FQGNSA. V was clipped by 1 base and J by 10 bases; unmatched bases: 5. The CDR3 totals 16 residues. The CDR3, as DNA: TGTGCCAGCAGCTTAGGGGGACAGGGGGCGATGTCACCCCTCCACTTT. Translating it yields CASSLGGQGAMSPLHF.

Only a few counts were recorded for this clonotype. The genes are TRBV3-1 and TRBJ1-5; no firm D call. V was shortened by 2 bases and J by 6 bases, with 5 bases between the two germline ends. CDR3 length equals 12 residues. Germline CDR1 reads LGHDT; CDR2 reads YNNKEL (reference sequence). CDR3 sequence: CASSQSGQPQHF. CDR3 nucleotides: TGTGCCAGCAGCCAATCGGGTCAGCCCCAGCATTTT.

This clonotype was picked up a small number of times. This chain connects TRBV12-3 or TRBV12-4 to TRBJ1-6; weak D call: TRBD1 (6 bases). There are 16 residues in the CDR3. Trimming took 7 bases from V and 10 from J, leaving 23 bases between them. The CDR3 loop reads CASTKGGGALGSPLHF. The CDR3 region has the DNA TGTGCCAGCACAAAAGGCGGGGGGGCCTTAGGCTCACCCCTCCACTTT.

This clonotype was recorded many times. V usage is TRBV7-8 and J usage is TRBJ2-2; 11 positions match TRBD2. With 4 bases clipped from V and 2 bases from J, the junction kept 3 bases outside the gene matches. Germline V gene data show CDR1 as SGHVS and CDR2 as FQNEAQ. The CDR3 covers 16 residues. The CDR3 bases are TGTGCCAGCAGCTCTGGGACTAGCGGAAACACCGGGGAGCTGTTTTTT. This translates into CASSSGTSGNTGELFF. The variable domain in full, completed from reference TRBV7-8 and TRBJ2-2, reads GAGVSQSPRYKVAKRGQDVALRCDPISGHVSLFWYQQALGQGPEFLTYFQNEAQLDKSGLPSDRFFAERPEGSVSTLKIQRTQQEDSAVYLCASSSGTSGNTGELFFGEGSRLTVL.

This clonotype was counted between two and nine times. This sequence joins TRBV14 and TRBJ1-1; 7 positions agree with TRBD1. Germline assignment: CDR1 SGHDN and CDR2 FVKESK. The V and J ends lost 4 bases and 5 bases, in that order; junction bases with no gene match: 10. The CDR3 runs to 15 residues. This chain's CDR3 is CASSPQTGVGTEAFF. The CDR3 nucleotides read TGTGCCAGCAGCCCGCAAACAGGGGTTGGAACTGAAGCTTTCTTT.

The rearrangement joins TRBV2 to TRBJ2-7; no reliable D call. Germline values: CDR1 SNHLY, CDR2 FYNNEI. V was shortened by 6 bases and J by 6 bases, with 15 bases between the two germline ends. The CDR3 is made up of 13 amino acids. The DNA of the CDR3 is TGTGCCAGCAGCCCTACGGGTTTGGGCGAGCAGTACTTC. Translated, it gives CASSPTGLGEQYF.

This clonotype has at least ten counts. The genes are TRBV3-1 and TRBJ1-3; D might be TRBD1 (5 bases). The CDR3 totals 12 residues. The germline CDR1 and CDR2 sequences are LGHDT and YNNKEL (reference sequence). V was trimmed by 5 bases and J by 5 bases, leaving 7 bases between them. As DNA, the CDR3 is TGTGCCAGCAGCGAGGGGAGAAACACCATATATTTT. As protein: CASSEGRNTIYF.

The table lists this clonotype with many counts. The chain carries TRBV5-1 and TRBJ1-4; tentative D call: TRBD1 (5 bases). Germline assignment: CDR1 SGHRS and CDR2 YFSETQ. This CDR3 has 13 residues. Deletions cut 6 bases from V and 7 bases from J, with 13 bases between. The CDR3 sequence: CASKTGEREKLFF. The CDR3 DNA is TGCGCCAGCAAGACGGGGGAACGTGAAAAACTGTTTTTT.

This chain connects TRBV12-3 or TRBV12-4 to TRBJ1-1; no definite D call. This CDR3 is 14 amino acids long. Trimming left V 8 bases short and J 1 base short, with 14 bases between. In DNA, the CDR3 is TGTGCCAGCGTCGCTAGTCTTGAGAACACTGAAGCTTTCTTT. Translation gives CASVASLENTEAFF.

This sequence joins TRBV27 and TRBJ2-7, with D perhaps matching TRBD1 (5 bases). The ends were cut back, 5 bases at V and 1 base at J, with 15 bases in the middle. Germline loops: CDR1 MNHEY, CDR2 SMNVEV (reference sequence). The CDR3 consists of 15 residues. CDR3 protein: CASSLKGFGSYEQYF. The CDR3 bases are TGTGCCAGCAGTCTGAAGGGGTTTGGTTCCTACGAGCAGTACTTC.

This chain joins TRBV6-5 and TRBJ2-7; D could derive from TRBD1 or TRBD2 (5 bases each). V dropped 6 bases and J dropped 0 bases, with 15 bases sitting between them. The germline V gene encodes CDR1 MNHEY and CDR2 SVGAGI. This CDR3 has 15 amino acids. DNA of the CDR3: TGTGCCAGCAGCCATGGGACGGGGAGCTCCTACGAGCAGTACTTC. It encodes CASSHGTGSSYEQYF.

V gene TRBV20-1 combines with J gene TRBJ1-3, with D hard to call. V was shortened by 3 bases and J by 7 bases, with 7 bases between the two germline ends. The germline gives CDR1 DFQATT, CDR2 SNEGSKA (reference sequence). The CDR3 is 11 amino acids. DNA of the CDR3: TGCAGTGCTAGTGATACGAACACCATATATTTT. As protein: CSASDTNTIYF.

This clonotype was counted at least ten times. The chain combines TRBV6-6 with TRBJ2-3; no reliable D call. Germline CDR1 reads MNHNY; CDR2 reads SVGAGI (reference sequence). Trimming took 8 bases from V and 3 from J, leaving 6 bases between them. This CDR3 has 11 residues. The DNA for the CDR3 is TGTGCCAGCGGGCTAACAGATACGCAGTATTTT. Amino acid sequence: CASGLTDTQYF.

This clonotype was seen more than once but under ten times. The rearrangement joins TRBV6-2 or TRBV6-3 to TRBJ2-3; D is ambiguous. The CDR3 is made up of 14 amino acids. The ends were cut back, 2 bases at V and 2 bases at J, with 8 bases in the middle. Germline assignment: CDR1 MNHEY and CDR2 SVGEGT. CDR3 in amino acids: CASSYVQYTDTQYF. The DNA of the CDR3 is TGTGCCAGCAGTTACGTGCAATACACAGATACGCAGTATTTT.

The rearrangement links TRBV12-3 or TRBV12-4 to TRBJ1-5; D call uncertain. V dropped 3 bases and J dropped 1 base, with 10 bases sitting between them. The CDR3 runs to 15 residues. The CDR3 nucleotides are TGTGCCAGCAGTTTTTCCCTAGGGAGCAATCAGCCCCAGCATTTT. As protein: CASSFSLGSNQPQHF.

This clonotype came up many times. The CDR3 reads CASSLETMGMNTEAFF. The CDR3 nucleotides are TGCGCCAGCAGCTTAGAGACAATGGGGATGAACACTGAAGCTTTCTTT. This chain joins TRBV5-1 and TRBJ1-1, with D hard to call. Germline V lookup: CDR1 SGHRS, CDR2 YFSETQ. CDR3 length: 16 amino acids. Trimming took 2 bases from V and 0 from J, leaving 14 bases between them.

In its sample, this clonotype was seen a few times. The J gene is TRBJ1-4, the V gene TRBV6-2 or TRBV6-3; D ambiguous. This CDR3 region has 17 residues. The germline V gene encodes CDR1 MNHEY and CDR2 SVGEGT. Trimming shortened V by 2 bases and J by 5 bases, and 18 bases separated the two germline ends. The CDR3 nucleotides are TGTGCCAGCAGTTACGAATCGGGAGACACCGTGAATGAAAAACTGTTTTTT. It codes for CASSYESGDTVNEKLFF.

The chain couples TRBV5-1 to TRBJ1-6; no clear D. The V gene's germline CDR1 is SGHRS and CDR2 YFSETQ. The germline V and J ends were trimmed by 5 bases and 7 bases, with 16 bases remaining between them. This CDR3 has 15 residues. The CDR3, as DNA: TGCGCCAGCAGAGACCCACGGGGATCGAATTCACCCCTCCACTTT. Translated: CASRDPRGSNSPLHF.

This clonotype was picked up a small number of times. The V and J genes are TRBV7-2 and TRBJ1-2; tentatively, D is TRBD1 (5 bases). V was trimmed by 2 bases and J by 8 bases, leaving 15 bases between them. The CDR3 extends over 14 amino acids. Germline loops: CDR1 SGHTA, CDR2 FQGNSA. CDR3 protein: CASSLKGRRDGYTF. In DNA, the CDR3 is TGTGCCAGCAGCTTAAAGGGGCGAAGGGACGGCTACACCTTC.

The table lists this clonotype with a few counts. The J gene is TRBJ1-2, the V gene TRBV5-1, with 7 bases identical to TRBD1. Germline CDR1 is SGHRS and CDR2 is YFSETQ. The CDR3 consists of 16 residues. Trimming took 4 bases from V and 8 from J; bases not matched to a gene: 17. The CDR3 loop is CASSLGQPASGTGYTF. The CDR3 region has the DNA TGCGCCAGCAGCCTGGGACAGCCGGCGTCCGGCACGGGCTACACCTTC.

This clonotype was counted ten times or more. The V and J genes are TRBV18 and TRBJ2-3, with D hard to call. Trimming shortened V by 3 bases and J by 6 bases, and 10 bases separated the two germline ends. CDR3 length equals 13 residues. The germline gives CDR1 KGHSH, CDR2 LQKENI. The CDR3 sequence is CASSPELLDTQYF. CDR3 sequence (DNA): TGTGCCAGCTCACCCGAGCTGCTGGATACGCAGTATTTT.